Below, 18 T cell receptor beta chains from the same sample are listed, as sequenced in a study of blood T cell repertoires in COVID-19. TCRdb keeps only in-frame clones here, not all; method: immunoSEQ multiplex PCR. The repertoire holds 80,000 to 100,000 clones, with more than 70% as singletons. Specimen: peripheral blood. The source is a man in his 70s with acute or convalescent COVID-19.

The chain's CDR3 is CSVGDSTATNQPQHF. In nucleotides, the CDR3 is TGCAGCGTGGGGGACAGTACCGCCACCAATCAGCCCCAGCATTTT. The J gene is TRBJ1-5, the V gene TRBV29-1; TRBD1 matches 7 bases. With V trimmed by 6 bases and J by 3 bases, 11 bases remained unmatched. The CDR3 runs to 15 residues. From germline, CDR1 is SQVTM and CDR2 ANQGSEA.

The chain is built from TRBV5-1 and TRBJ1-5; a possible D gene is TRBD1 (5 bases). CDR1 is SGHRS, CDR2 YFSETQ, per germline. CDR3 size: 14 residues. The germline V and J ends were trimmed by 4 bases and 0 bases, with 8 bases remaining between them. The DNA of the CDR3 is TGCGCCAGCAGCCGGACACCTAGCAATCAGCCCCAGCATTTT. It is translated as CASSRTPSNQPQHF.

This clone occurred a few times. This chain joins TRBV7-3 and TRBJ2-2; perhaps TRBD2 as D (5 bases). The CDR3 loop spans 17 amino acids. CDR1 and CDR2 (germline): SGHTA, FQGTGA. The V end lost 4 bases, the J end lost 1 base, and 16 bases lay between the germline ends. CDR3 nucleotide sequence: TGTGCCAGCAGCTCCGGCCCGCGCAGCGGGAACACCGGGGAGCTGTTTTTT. It encodes CASSSGPRSGNTGELFF.

The genes are TRBV28 and TRBJ2-1, with TRBD2 identical over 8 bases. Germline CDR1 is MDHEN and CDR2 is SYDVKM. This CDR3 region has 13 residues. The junction had 5 bases not matched to a gene; V was cut back by 3 bases and J by 10 bases. The CDR3 loop reads CASSLRSGTEQFF. For the CDR3, the DNA is TGTGCCAGCAGTTTGCGTAGCGGGACCGAGCAGTTCTTC.

The chain combines TRBV5-1 with TRBJ1-6, with D perhaps matching TRBD1 (5 bases). The germline V gene has CDR1 SGHRS and CDR2 YFSETQ. The CDR3 consists of 14 residues. The germline V and J ends were trimmed by 2 bases and 5 bases, with 8 bases remaining between them. The CDR3 DNA reads TGCGCCAGCAGCTTAGGACACGATAATTCACCCCTCCACTTT. Amino acid sequence: CASSLGHDNSPLHF.

V is TRBV6-5 and J is TRBJ2-1, with TRBD1 matching 9 bases. This CDR3 region has 13 residues. The V gene end was trimmed by 8 bases and the J gene end by 8 bases; junction bases not matched to a gene: 7. Germline V gene data show CDR1 as MNHEY and CDR2 as SVGAGI. As DNA, the CDR3 is TGTGCCAGCGGGGTTGACAGGGGGTATGAGCAGTTCTTC. This encodes CASGVDRGYEQFF.

The chain couples TRBV6-5 to TRBJ2-3, with D unresolved. The CDR3 loop spans 13 amino acids. The ends were cut back, 2 bases at V and 2 bases at J, with 5 bases in the middle. Germline V lookup: CDR1 MNHEY, CDR2 SVGAGI. CDR3 amino acids: CASSYPSTDTQYF. The CDR3 coding sequence is TGTGCCAGCAGTTACCCCTCCACAGATACGCAGTATTTT.

The chain is built from TRBV5-8 and TRBJ1-2; no clear D. Germline lookup yields CDR1 SGHTS and CDR2 YDEGEE. This CDR3 is built from 13 residues. V was cut by 4 bases and J by 8 bases, with 15 bases left in between. CDR3 coding DNA: TGTGCCAGCAGCCCCCGGGCCGCGGGAGGCTACACCTTC. Residues: CASSPRAAGGYTF.

The chain recombines TRBV3-1 (or the pseudogene TRBV3-2) with TRBJ2-3; D not resolved. The V gene's germline CDR1 is LGHDT and CDR2 YNNKEL (reference sequence). The CDR3 consists of 14 residues. V was clipped by 5 bases and J by 2 bases, with 11 bases between them. CDR3 protein: CASSASPSTDTQYF. The CDR3 DNA reads as TGTGCCAGCAGCGCCAGTCCGTCCACAGATACGCAGTATTTT.

This chain links TRBV5-1 with TRBJ2-3, with TRBD2 identical over 8 bases. The CDR3 length is 15 residues. Germline V gene sequence: CDR1 SGHRS, CDR2 YFSETQ. The J segment lost 5 bases and the V segment lost 0 bases, leaving 5 bases of the junction unmatched. CDR3 nucleotide sequence: TGCGCCAGCAGCTTGGATGCGGGGGGAGGAGATACGCAGTATTTT. Translating gives CASSLDAGGGDTQYF. Based on the CDR3 plus reference TRBV5-1 and TRBJ2-3, the full variable domain is KAGVTQTPRYLIKTRGQQVTLSCSPISGHRSVSWYQQTPGQGLQFLFEYFSETQRNKGNFPGRFSGRQFSNSRSEMNVSTLELGDSALYLCASSLDAGGGDTQYFGPGTRLTVL.

The V gene is TRBV18, the J gene TRBJ1-1; a weak D match, TRBD1 (6 bases). Germline V lookup: CDR1 KGHSH, CDR2 LQKENI. The V end was cut by 4 bases, the J end by 3 bases, with 9 bases between. The CDR3 covers 13 residues. CDR3 residues: CASSQGGDTEAFF. Written as DNA, the CDR3 is TGTGCCAGCTCACAGGGGGGGGACACTGAAGCTTTCTTT.

The chain links TRBV5-1 to TRBJ2-2; D is unclear. The germline V gene has CDR1 SGHRS and CDR2 YFSETQ. Trimming removed 4 bases at V and 4 bases at J, with 11 bases between. This CDR3 has 14 residues. The CDR3 nucleotides read TGCGCCAGCAGCCCCCTCCTAAGCACCGGGGAGCTGTTTTTT. It codes for CASSPLLSTGELFF.

The chain has TRBV7-9 and TRBJ2-6, with unresolved D. V was shortened by 5 bases and J by 4 bases, with 18 bases between the two germline ends. Germline CDR1 is SEHNR and CDR2 is FQNEAQ (reference sequence). CDR3 length: 17 residues. CDR3 nucleotides: TGTGCCAGCAGCCCCGGCCTATCTAGGTGGGGGGCCAACGTCCTGACTTTC. Amino acid sequence: CASSPGLSRWGANVLTF.

The chain carries TRBV5-1 and TRBJ1-3; unclear D gene. The CDR3 has 15 residues. The ends were cut back, 2 bases at V and 2 bases at J, with 11 bases in the middle. CDR1 and CDR2 from the germline V gene are SGHRS and YFSETQ. As DNA, the CDR3 is TGCGCCAGCAGCTTCTCAGTCGCTCCTGGAAACACCATATATTTT. This encodes CASSFSVAPGNTIYF.

V is TRBV5-4 and J is TRBJ1-6, with TRBD1 matching 7 bases. From germline, CDR1 is SGHNT and CDR2 YYREEE (reference sequence). The V and J ends lost 4 bases and 6 bases, in that order; junction bases with no gene match: 7. The CDR3 covers 15 residues. CDR3 coding DNA: TGTGCCAGCAGCAGACAGGGAGTATCTAATTCACCCCTCCACTTT. Protein: CASSRQGVSNSPLHF. Supplemented by reference TRBV5-4 and TRBJ1-6, the full variable domain reads ETGVTQSPTHLIKTRGQQVTLRCSSQSGHNTVSWYQQALGQGPQFIFQYYREEENGRGNFPPRFSGLQFPNYSSELNVNALELDDSALYLCASSRQGVSNSPLHFGNGTRLTVT.

The chain is built from TRBV19 and TRBJ2-7; 7 bases map to TRBD1. Germline CDR1 reads LNHDA; CDR2 reads SQIVND (reference sequence). J gave up 4 bases and V 5 bases, and 11 bases lay outside the gene matches. The CDR3 is 15 amino acids. Here the CDR3 reads CASSEGQRGSYEQYF. Here the CDR3 DNA reads TGTGCCAGTAGTGAGGGACAGAGGGGGTCATACGAGCAGTACTTC.

This clone showed up just once. The V call is TRBV5-1, the J call TRBJ2-7; 7 bases are shared with TRBD2. Germline V gene data show CDR1 as SGHRS and CDR2 as YFSETQ. CDR3 length: 12 residues. V trimming: 5 bases; J trimming: 7 bases; junction bases outside the gene matches: 6. In nucleotides, the CDR3 is TGCGCCAGCAGGCCCGGACTAGGGGAGCAGTACTTC. Translated, it gives CASRPGLGEQYF.

With regard to this clone: Other DNA sequences in the same sample also yield this CDR3. V is TRBV15 and J is TRBJ2-7, with 9 bases identical to TRBD2. The CDR3 is 14 amino acids. Germline CDR1 is LNHNV and CDR2 is YYDKDF (reference sequence). Trimming cost V 1 base and J 5 bases; bases outside gene matches: 3. The CDR3 nucleotides read TGTGCCACCAGCAGAGGGCTAGCGGGAAACGAGCAGTACTTC. It specifies CATSRGLAGNEQYF. Filled out from reference TRBV15 and TRBJ2-7, the complete variable domain reads DAMVIQNPRYQVTQFGKPVTLSCSQTLNHNVMYWYQQKSSQAPKLLFHYYDKDFNNEADTPDNFQSRRPNTSFCFLDIRSPGLGDTAMYLCATSRGLAGNEQYFGPGTRLTVT.